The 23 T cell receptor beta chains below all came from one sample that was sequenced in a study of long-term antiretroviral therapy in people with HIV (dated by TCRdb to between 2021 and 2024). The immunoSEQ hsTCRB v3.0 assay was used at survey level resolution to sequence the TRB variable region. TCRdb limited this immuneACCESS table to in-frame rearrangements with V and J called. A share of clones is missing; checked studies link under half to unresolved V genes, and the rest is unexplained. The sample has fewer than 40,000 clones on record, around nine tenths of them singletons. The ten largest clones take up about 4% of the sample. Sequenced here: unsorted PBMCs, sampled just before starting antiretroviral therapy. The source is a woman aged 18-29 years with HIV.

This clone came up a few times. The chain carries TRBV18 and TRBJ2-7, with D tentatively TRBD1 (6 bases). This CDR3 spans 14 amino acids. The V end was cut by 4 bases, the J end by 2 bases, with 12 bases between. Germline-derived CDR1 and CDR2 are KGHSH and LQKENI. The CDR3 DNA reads TGTGCCAGCTCACTGACGGACAGTGCCTACGAGCAGTACTTC. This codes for CASSLTDSAYEQYF.

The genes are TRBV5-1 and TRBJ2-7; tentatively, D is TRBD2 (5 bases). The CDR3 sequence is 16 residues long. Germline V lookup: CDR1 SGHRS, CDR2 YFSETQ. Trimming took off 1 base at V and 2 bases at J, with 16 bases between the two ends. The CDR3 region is CASSLSPTTNPYEQYF. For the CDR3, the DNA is TGCGCCAGCAGCTTGAGTCCAACGACTAATCCCTACGAGCAGTACTTC.

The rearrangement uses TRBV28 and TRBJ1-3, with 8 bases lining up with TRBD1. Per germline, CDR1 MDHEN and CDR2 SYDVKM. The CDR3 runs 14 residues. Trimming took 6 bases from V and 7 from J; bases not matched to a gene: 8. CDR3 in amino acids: CASSSQGARNTIYF. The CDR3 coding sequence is TGTGCCAGCAGCTCCCAGGGGGCGCGGAACACCATATATTTT.

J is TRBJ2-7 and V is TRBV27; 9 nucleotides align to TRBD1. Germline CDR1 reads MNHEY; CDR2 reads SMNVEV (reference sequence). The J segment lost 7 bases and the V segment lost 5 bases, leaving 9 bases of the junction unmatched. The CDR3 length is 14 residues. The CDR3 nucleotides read TGTGCCAGCAGTCCCCGGGACAGGGTAAGGGAGCAGTACTTC. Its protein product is CASSPRDRVREQYF.

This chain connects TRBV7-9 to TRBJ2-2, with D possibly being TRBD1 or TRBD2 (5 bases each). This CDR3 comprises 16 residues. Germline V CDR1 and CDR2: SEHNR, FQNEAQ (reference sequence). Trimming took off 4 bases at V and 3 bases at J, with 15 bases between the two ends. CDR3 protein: CASSSGLLGDTGELFF. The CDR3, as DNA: TGTGCCAGCAGCTCAGGACTGTTAGGGGACACCGGGGAGCTGTTTTTT.

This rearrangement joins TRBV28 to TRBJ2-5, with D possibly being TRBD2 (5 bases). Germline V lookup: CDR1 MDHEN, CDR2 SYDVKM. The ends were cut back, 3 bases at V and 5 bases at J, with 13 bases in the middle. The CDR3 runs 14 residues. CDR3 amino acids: CASSFISGEETQYF. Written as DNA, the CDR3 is TGTGCCAGCAGTTTTATTTCCGGGGAGGAGACCCAGTACTTC.

The CDR3 protein is CASSIGQTYGYTF. The CDR3 DNA sequence: TGTGCCAGTAGTATTGGGCAGACCTATGGCTACACCTTC. This chain joins TRBV19 and TRBJ1-2; D is undetermined. The CDR3 extends over 13 amino acids. Germline V gene lookup returns CDR1 LNHDA and CDR2 SQIVND (reference sequence). The germline V and J ends were trimmed by 3 bases and 4 bases, with 9 bases remaining between them.

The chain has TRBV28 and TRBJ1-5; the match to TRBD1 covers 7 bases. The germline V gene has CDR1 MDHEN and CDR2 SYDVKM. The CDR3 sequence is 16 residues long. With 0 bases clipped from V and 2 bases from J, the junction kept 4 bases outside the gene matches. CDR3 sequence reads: CASSLWRGLGNQPQHF. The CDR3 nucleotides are TGTGCCAGCAGTTTATGGAGGGGGCTTGGCAATCAGCCCCAGCATTTT.

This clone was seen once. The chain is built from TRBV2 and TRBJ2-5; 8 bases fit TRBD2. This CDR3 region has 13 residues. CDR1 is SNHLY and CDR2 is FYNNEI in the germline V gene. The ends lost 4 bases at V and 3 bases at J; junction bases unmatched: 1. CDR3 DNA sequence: TGTGCCAGCAGTGCACTAGCGGAAGAGACCCAGTACTTC. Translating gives CASSALAEETQYF.

The CDR3: CASSKTGGGANTGELFF. In DNA form, the CDR3 reads TGTGCCAGCAGCAAAACAGGGGGCGGAGCGAACACCGGGGAGCTGTTTTTT. The V call is TRBV21-1, the J call TRBJ2-2; the table's D gene call, TRBD1, was not cross checked with the DNA. TRBV21-1 has pseudogene status. The CDR3 loop spans 17 amino acids.

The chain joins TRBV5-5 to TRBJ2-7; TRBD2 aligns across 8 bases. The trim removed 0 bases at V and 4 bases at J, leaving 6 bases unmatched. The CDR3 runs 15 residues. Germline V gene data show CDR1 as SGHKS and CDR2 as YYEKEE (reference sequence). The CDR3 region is CASSLGSGGRYEQYF. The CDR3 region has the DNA TGTGCCAGCAGCTTGGGGAGCGGGGGACGGTACGAGCAGTACTTC.

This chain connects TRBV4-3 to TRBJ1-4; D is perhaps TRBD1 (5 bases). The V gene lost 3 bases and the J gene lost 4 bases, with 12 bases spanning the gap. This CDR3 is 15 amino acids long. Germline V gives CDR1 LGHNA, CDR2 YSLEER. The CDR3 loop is CASSHDPGRNEKLFF. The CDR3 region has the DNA TGCGCCAGCAGCCACGATCCGGGGCGTAATGAAAAACTGTTTTTT.

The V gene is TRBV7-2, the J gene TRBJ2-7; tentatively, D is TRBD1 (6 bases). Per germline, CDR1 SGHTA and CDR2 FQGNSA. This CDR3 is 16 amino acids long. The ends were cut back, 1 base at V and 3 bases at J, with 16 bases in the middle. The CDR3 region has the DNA TGTGCCAGCAGCTTAGTGGGGACACCCGTGAGCTACGAGCAGTACTTC. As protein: CASSLVGTPVSYEQYF.

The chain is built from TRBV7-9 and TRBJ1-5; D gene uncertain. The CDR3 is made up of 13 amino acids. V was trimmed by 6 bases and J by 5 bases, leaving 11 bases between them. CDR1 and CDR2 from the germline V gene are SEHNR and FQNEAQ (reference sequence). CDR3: CASRSREDQPQHF. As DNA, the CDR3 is TGTGCCAGCAGATCCCGAGAAGATCAGCCCCAGCATTTT.

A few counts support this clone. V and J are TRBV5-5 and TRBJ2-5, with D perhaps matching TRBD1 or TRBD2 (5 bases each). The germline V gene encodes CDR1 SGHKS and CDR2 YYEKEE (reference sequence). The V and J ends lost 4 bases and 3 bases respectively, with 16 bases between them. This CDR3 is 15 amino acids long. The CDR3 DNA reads TGTGCCAGCAGCGGCCCGGGGCAGGGAGAAGAGACCCAGTACTTC. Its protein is CASSGPGQGEETQYF.

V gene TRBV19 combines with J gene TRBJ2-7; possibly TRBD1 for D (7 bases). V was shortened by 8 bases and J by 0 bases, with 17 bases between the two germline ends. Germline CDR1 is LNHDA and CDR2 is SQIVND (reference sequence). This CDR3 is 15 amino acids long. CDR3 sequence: CASGGTAYSSYEQYF. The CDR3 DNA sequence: TGTGCCAGTGGAGGGACAGCTTACAGCTCCTACGAGCAGTACTTC.

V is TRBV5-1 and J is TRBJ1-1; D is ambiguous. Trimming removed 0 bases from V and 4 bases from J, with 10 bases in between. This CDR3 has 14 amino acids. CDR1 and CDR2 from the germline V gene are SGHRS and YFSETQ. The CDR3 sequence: CASSLAGDFTEAFF. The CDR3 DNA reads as TGCGCCAGCAGCTTGGCCGGGGATTTCACTGAAGCTTTCTTT.

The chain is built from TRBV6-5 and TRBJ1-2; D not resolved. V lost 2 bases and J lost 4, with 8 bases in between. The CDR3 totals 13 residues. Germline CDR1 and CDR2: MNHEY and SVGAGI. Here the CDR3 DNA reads TGTGCCAGCAGTTACACGTCCCTCTATGGCTACACCTTC. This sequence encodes CASSYTSLYGYTF.

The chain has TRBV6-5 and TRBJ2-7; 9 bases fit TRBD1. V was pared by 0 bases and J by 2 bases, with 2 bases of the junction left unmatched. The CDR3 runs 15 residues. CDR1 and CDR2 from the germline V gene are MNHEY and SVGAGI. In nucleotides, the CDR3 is TGTGCCAGCAGTTACTCGGGACAGGGACCCTACGAGCAGTACTTC. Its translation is CASSYSGQGPYEQYF.

CDR3 loop: CASSYNTRASTEAFF. CDR3 DNA: TGTGCCAGCAGCTATAACACCCGGGCCAGCACTGAAGCTTTCTTT. The chain uses TRBV7-9 and TRBJ1-1, with D unclear. CDR1 and CDR2 from the germline V gene are SEHNR and FQNEAQ (reference sequence). The CDR3 is 15 amino acids. The V gene lost 4 bases and the J gene lost 4 bases, with 16 bases spanning the gap. Full variable domain (remainder filled in from reference TRBV7-9 and TRBJ1-1): DTGVSQNPRHKITKRGQNVTFRCDPISEHNRLYWYRQTLGQGPEFLTYFQNEAQLEKSRLLSDRFSAERPKGSFSTLEIQRTEQGDSAMYLCASSYNTRASTEAFFGQGTRLTVV.

The CDR3 spells CASSLGQGASGYGYTF. The CDR3 nucleotides are TGTGCCAGCAGCTTGGGACAGGGGGCGAGTGGCTATGGCTACACCTTC. V usage is TRBV7-8 and J usage is TRBJ1-2; 12 nucleotides match TRBD1. Germline V gene lookup returns CDR1 SGHVS and CDR2 FQNEAQ. The junction had 6 bases not matched to a gene; V was cut back by 3 bases and J by 4 bases. The CDR3 loop spans 16 amino acids.

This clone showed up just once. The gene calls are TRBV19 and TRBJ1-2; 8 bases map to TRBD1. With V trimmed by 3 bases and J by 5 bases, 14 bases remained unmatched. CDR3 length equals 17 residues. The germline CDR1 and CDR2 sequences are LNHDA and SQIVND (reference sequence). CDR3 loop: CASSMDRGSGQAYGYTF. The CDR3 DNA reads TGTGCCAGTAGTATGGATCGGGGATCGGGACAGGCATATGGCTACACCTTC. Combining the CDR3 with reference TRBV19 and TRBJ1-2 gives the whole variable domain DGGITQSPKYLFRKEGQNVTLSCEQNLNHDAMYWYRQDPGQGLRLIYYSQIVNDFQKGDIAEGYSVSREKKESFPLTVTSAQKNPTAFYLCASSMDRGSGQAYGYTFGSGTRLTVV.

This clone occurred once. The CDR3 sequence: CASSVGLAEDTQYF. CDR3 DNA: TGCGCCAGCAGCGTAGGACTAGCGGAAGATACGCAGTATTTT. The chain links TRBV5-1 to TRBJ2-3, with 10 bases identical to TRBD2. The CDR3 runs 14 residues. Germline trimming cut 4 bases from V and 5 bases from J; bases unmatched to any gene: 4. CDR1 is SGHRS, CDR2 YFSETQ, per germline.